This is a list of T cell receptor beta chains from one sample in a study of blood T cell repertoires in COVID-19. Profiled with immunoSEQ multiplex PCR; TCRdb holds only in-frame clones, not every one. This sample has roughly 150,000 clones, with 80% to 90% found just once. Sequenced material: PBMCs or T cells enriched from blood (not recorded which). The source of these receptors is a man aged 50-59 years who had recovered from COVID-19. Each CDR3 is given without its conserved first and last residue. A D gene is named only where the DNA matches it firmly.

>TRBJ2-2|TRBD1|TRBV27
ASHRQGSAGELF
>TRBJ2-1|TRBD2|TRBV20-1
SASLGGAFNEQF
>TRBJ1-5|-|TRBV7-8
ASSLAAGDQPQH
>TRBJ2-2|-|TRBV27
ASTTGSGELF
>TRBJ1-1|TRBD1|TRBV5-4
ASSDPTGGYTEAF
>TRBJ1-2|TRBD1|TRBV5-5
ASSRDRVYGYT
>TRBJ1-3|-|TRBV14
ASSLVGNTIY
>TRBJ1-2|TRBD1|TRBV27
ASSLRAGGAGYGYT
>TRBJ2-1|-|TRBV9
ASSVAASAYNEQF
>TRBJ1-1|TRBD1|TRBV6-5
ASIGQGGTEAF
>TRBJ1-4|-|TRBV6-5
ASGADEKLF
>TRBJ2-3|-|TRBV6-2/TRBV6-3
ASSYFGRGF
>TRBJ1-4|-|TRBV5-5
ASSPGQGSTNEKLF
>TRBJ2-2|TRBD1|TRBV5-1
ASSPGQGARLTGELF
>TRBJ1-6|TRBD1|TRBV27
ASSLRGTVNSPLH
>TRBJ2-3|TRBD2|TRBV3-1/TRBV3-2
ASSLSGGRANTQY
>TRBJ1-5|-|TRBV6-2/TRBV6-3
ASSYSGGVQPQH
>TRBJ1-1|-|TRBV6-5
ASSSQMNTEAF
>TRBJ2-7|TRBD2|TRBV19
ASSPRLAGGDEQY
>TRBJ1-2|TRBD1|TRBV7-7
ASSKGQGADYGYT
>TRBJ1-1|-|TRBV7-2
ASSFSAFVNTEAF
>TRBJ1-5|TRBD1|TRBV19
ASSGTGVQPQH
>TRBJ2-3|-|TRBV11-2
ASSLLARSSTDTQY
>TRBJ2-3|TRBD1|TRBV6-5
ASRQGSDTQY
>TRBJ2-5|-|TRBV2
ASSGNREETQY
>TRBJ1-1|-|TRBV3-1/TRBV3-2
ASSQDKGPYTEAF
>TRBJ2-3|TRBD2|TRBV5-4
ASSYPSGGADTQY
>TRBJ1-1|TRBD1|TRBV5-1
ASSSAGGYTEAF
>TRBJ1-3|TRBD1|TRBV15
ATSRDRGTGRAGNTIY
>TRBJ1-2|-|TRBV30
AWTLGVYGYT
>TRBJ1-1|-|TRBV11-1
ASSLRLGGPNTEAF
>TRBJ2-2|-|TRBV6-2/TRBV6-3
ASSLVPRAGELF
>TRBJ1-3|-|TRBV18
ASSPPGLVPQAGNTIY
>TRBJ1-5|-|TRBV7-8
ASSQDSNNQPQH
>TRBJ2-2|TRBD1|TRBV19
ASRDSRENTGELF
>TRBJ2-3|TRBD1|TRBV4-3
ASSQETGGGTDTQY
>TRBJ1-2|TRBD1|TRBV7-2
ASSQWTGSSGYT
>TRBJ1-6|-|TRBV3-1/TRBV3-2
ASSQGRQPNSPLH
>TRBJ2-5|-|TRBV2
ASSEFQGETQY
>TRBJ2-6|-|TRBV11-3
ASSLARGANVLT
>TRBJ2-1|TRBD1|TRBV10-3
AISERQGLPYNEQF